The 11 T cell receptor beta chains in this list originate from one sample, sequenced in a study of beta chain features in type 1 diabetes. Expressed TCRB transcripts got sequenced, as all isolated RNA was reverse transcribed. The table came from immunoSEQ multiplex PCR; TCRdb's copy has only in-frame clones and leaves some out. The table has 360,000 or so clones, roughly a fifth seen once. The sequencing input was naive CD4+ T cells from blood. All receptors derive from a woman between 18 and 29 years old in good health.

The sample holds a few counts of this clone. V and J are TRBV7-9 and TRBJ2-3; 7 bases fit TRBD2. The germline gives CDR1 SEHNR, CDR2 FQNEAQ (reference sequence). Trimming at V came to 2 bases and at J to 1 base, leaving 3 bases not matched to a gene. CDR3 length: 15 amino acids. The CDR3 here is CASSLTSEGTDTQYF. DNA for the CDR3: TGTGCCAGCAGCTTAACTAGCGAAGGCACAGATACGCAGTATTTT.

The V and J genes are TRBV6-5 and TRBJ2-5, with D perhaps TRBD2 (6 bases). Per germline, CDR1 MNHEY and CDR2 SVGAGI. V lost 2 bases to trimming and J lost 5 bases, with 9 bases between them. CDR3 length: 13 amino acids. The CDR3 here is CASSYGGTETQYF. DNA for the CDR3: TGTGCCAGCAGTTACGGAGGGACGGAGACCCAGTACTTC.

CDR3 bases: TGTGCCAGCAGTGAAACCTTTCTAGTCCGGTCCTACGAGCAGTACTTC. Amino acid sequence: CASSETFLVRSYEQYF. The chain joins TRBV2 to TRBJ2-7; D is unclear. This CDR3 region has 16 residues. V shed 2 bases and J shed 1 base, with 15 bases lying between them. Germline CDR1 is SNHLY and CDR2 is FYNNEI.

This clone was picked up a small number of times. The chain combines TRBV19 with TRBJ2-7; TRBD1 aligns across 7 bases. The CDR3 extends over 14 amino acids. CDR1 is LNHDA, CDR2 SQIVND, per germline (reference sequence). With V trimmed by 5 bases and J by 3 bases, 7 bases remained unmatched. This CDR3 is CASSQTGTDYEQYF. DNA for the CDR3: TGTGCCAGTAGTCAGACCGGGACAGACTACGAGCAGTACTTC.

V gene TRBV30 combines with J gene TRBJ2-6; 11 bases match TRBD1. Trimming took 3 bases from V and 2 from J; bases not matched to a gene: 6. Germline values: CDR1 GTSNPN, CDR2 SVGIG (reference sequence). The CDR3 sequence is 17 residues long. CDR3 loop: CAWSLGQGVTGANVLTF. For the CDR3, the DNA is TGTGCCTGGAGCCTGGGACAGGGGGTGACTGGGGCCAACGTCCTGACTTTC.

This clone turned up a few times. V is TRBV19 and J is TRBJ2-1, with a tentative D call TRBD2 (5 bases). Trimming pared 3 bases from V and 3 bases from J, leaving 9 bases between. Germline CDR1 is LNHDA and CDR2 is SQIVND (reference sequence). The CDR3 extends over 14 amino acids. Here the CDR3 reads CASSIRELYNEQFF. The CDR3 DNA reads TGTGCCAGTAGTATTAGGGAGCTCTACAATGAGCAGTTCTTC.

The CDR3 sequence is CASREGTVKDTQYF. The CDR3 nucleotides read TGTGCCAGTAGAGAGGGGACAGTTAAAGATACGCAGTATTTT. The rearrangement joins TRBV19 to TRBJ2-3; 7 bases fit TRBD1. This CDR3 is built from 14 residues. Trimming took 6 bases from V and 5 from J; bases not matched to a gene: 8. Germline CDR1 is LNHDA and CDR2 is SQIVND (reference sequence).

In its sample, this clone was seen a few times. This CDR3 reads CASSRTDNTEAFF. For the CDR3, the DNA is TGTGCCAGCAGTCGGACAGACAACACTGAAGCTTTCTTT. The rearrangement joins TRBV6-1 to TRBJ1-1, with D possibly TRBD1 on 6 matching bases. The CDR3 sequence is 13 residues long. CDR1 is MNHNS and CDR2 is SASEGT in the germline V gene. V dropped 5 bases and J dropped 2 bases, with 9 bases sitting between them.

The V gene is TRBV11-2, the J gene TRBJ2-5; TRBD1 agrees at 8 bases. With V trimmed by 5 bases and J by 2 bases, 4 bases remained unmatched. This CDR3 spans 14 amino acids. In germline, CDR1 is SGHAT, CDR2 FQNNGV. The DNA for the CDR3 is TGTGCCAGCAGCCAGGGGGCGGTTCAAGAGACCCAGTACTTC. Translated, it gives CASSQGAVQETQYF.

In its sample, this clone was seen a few times. This sequence joins TRBV28 and TRBJ1-1; D is possibly TRBD1 (6 bases). This CDR3 is 13 amino acids long. Germline V lookup: CDR1 MDHEN, CDR2 SYDVKM. V lost 10 bases, J lost 0 bases, and 12 bases lay in between. The CDR3 loop reads CATRGHMNTEAFF. The CDR3 nucleotides are TGTGCCACCAGGGGACACATGAACACTGAAGCTTTCTTT. The whole variable domain, remainder taken from reference TRBV28 and TRBJ1-1, is DVKVTQSSRYLVKRTGEKVFLECVQDMDHENMFWYRQDPGLGLRLIYFSYDVKMKEKGDIPEGYSVSREKKERFSLILESASTNQTSMYLCATRGHMNTEAFFGQGTRLTVV.

The sample holds a few counts of this clone. This sequence joins TRBV19 and TRBJ1-5; 8 bases match TRBD1. This CDR3 region has 14 residues. Germline V gives CDR1 LNHDA, CDR2 SQIVND (reference sequence). J lost 5 bases, V lost 8 bases, and 8 bases had no gene match. The CDR3 nucleotides read TGTGCCAGTGCCCGGGACAGGTGGGATCAGCCCCAGCATTTT. Amino acids: CASARDRWDQPQHF.